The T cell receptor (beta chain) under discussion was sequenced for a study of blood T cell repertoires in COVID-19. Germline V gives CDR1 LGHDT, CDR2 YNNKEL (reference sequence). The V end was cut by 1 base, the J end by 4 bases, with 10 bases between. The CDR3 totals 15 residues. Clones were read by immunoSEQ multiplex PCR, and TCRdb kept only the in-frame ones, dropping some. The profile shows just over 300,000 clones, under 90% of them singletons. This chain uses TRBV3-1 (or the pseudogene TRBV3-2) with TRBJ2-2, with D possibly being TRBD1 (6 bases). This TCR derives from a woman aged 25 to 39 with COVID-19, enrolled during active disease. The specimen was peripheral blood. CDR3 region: CASSQAGARTGELFF. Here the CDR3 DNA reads TGTGCCAGCAGCCAAGCAGGGGCCCGCACCGGGGAGCTGTTTTTT.